This T cell receptor beta chain was identified during a study of control samples from healthy donors and cancer patients. CDR1 and CDR2 from the germline V gene are SNHLY and FYNNEI. The V and J ends lost 7 bases and 8 bases, in that order; junction bases with no gene match: 20. This CDR3 contains 17 residues. Here immunoSEQ multiplex PCR was the method, and the copy in TCRdb shows in-frame clones only, minus some. This sample has fewer than 200,000 clones; approximately 95% occur once, and the top ten carry roughly 1.5%. Material for sequencing was blood. The sequence was obtained from a man aged 18-30 years in good health. The chain is built from TRBV2 and TRBJ1-5; 7 bases are shared with TRBD1. The CDR3 sequence: CASNLNGGGLIKEPQHF. In DNA form, the CDR3 reads TGTGCCAGCAATCTTAATGGAGGGGGCTTAATTAAGGAGCCCCAGCATTTT.